These 30 T cell receptor beta chains were sequenced from one sample in a study of blood T cells in healthy people across ages. Next came a second PCR, run for about 7 to 12 cycles, which used a sample-barcoded 5' primer along with a J-beta primer mix. MiXCR, applied by TCRdb to the 5' RACE reads, yields one record per CDR3 protein. The table shows about 1.6 million distinct CDR3 sequences, with about 31% occurring only once. The sample consisted of blood. These receptors were collected from a woman between 25 and 40 years old in good health.

This clonotype showed up many times. The chain combines TRBV27 with TRBJ2-1, with no clear D. Trimming took 5 bases from V and 0 from J, leaving 20 bases between them. There are 18 residues in the CDR3. Germline CDR1 is MNHEY and CDR2 is SMNVEV (reference sequence). The CDR3 is CASSPTASGPYSYNEQFF. Written as DNA, the CDR3 is TGTGCCAGCAGTCCCACCGCCTCCGGGCCCTACTCCTACAATGAGCAGTTCTTC.

This clonotype was seen a handful of times. The gene calls are TRBV20-1 and TRBJ2-5; 7 bases line up with TRBD2. The CDR3 length is 16 residues. Germline CDR1 and CDR2: DFQATT and SNEGSKA (reference sequence). J was trimmed by 3 bases and V by 0 bases; bases with no gene match: 10. CDR3 loop: CSARDQDAAGEETQYF. The CDR3 DNA is TGCAGTGCTAGAGATCAAGACGCGGCGGGGGAAGAGACCCAGTACTTC.

This clonotype was counted a few times. The chain recombines TRBV10-1 with TRBJ2-1; 8 nucleotides align to TRBD1. The J segment lost 7 bases and the V segment lost 3 bases, leaving 2 bases of the junction unmatched. The length of the CDR3 is 13 residues. Germline CDR1 WNHNN, CDR2 SYGVQD (reference sequence). The CDR3 spells CASSEQGVNEQFF. The CDR3, as DNA: TGCGCCAGCAGTGAACAGGGGGTGAATGAGCAGTTCTTC.

This clonotype came up once. The CDR3 region is CASSVRGQVGYTF. As DNA, the CDR3 is TGTGCCAGCAGTGTCAGGGGGCAGGTTGGCTACACCTTC. This chain links TRBV2 with TRBJ1-2; 8 bases are shared with TRBD1. In germline, CDR1 is SNHLY, CDR2 FYNNEI. J lost 7 bases, V lost 4 bases, and 5 bases had no gene match. The CDR3 loop spans 13 amino acids. The full variable domain, rest sourced from reference TRBV2 and TRBJ1-2, is EPEVTQTPSHQVTQMGQEVILRCVPISNHLYFYWYRQILGQKVEFLVSFYNNEISEKSEIFDDQFSVERPDGSNFTLKIRSTKLEDSAMYFCASSVRGQVGYTFGSGTRLTVV.

The chain uses TRBV7-2 and TRBJ2-3; D may be TRBD1 or TRBD2 (5 bases each). Trimming stripped 5 bases from V and 2 bases from J, with 11 bases between. The CDR3 has 14 residues. Germline CDR1 SGHTA, CDR2 FQGNSA. DNA for the CDR3: TGTGCCAGCAGCCCATTTGGGACCACAGATACGCAGTATTTT. Protein sequence: CASSPFGTTDTQYF.

The chain carries TRBV20-1 and TRBJ2-5, with a weak D call TRBD2 (6 bases). The length of the CDR3 is 14 residues. With 0 bases removed from V and 3 bases from J, the gap between germline ends came to 11 bases. Looked up from germline, CDR1 is DFQATT and CDR2 is SNEGSKA (reference sequence). In DNA form, the CDR3 reads TGCAGTGCTAGAGACTTGCGGGGCGAAGAGACCCAGTACTTC. This translates into CSARDLRGEETQYF.

This clonotype was observed many times. The chain joins TRBV4-2 to TRBJ2-5; D remains unclear. V lost 0 bases, J lost 5 bases, and 10 bases lay in between. Germline CDR1 LGHNA, CDR2 YNFKEQ. The CDR3 is 14 amino acids. The CDR3 DNA is TGTGCCAGCAGCCAAGACGCAGCTGCCGAGACCCAGTACTTC. Translated, it gives CASSQDAAAETQYF.

The sample holds many counts of this clonotype. CDR3 in DNA: TGCGCCAGCAGTGAGAATCCAGGACGGGCAGACGAGCAGTACTTC. This gives the protein CASSENPGRADEQYF. This rearrangement joins TRBV10-1 to TRBJ2-7; the D is unclear. V lost 2 bases and J lost 5, with 16 bases in between. In germline, CDR1 is WNHNN, CDR2 SYGVQD (reference sequence). This CDR3 has 15 amino acids.

V usage is TRBV20-1 and J usage is TRBJ2-5; D not resolved. V was clipped by 2 bases and J by 0 bases, with 19 bases between them. This CDR3 region has 17 residues. The V gene's germline CDR1 is DFQATT and CDR2 SNEGSKA (reference sequence). The CDR3 DNA reads as TGCAGTGCTAGAAGGTTCGGGCAGGAACCGTACCAAGAGACCCAGTACTTC. This sequence encodes CSARRFGQEPYQETQYF.

This clonotype has just a few counts. The V gene is TRBV12-3 or TRBV12-4, the J gene TRBJ2-1; 10 positions agree with TRBD2. The V and J ends lost 2 bases and 0 bases, in that order; junction bases with no gene match: 13. The CDR3 spans 20 residues. The DNA of the CDR3 is TGTGCCAGCAGTTTATATCTGGCTAGCGGGAGAAAAAGCTCCTACAATGAGCAGTTCTTC. It encodes CASSLYLASGRKSSYNEQFF.

The V and J genes are TRBV7-2 and TRBJ2-7; TRBD1 aligns across 10 bases. The J call is doubtful: the DNA matches TRBJ2-5 better. The length of the CDR3 is 15 residues. Germline V CDR1 and CDR2: SGHTA, FQGNSA. CDR3: CASSDRQGAWETQYF. CDR3 sequence (DNA): TGTGCCAGCAGCGATCGACAGGGGGCATGGGAGACCCAGTACTTC.

This chain uses TRBV15 with TRBJ1-2; no clear D gene. Germline V gene lookup returns CDR1 LNHNV and CDR2 YYDKDF (reference sequence). V lost 4 bases and J 4 bases, leaving 13 bases between the germline ends. This CDR3 spans 14 amino acids. The CDR3 nucleotides read TGTGCCACCAGCACCCCGGAGGGCGTCTATGGCTACACCTTC. Protein product: CATSTPEGVYGYTF.

There are a few counts of this clonotype. At one of its ends the junction is not consistent with the germline gene, which may arise from a read error. The V and J genes are TRBV5-6 and TRBJ1-1; the D is unclear. Germline CDR1 and CDR2: SGHDT and YYEEEE. The CDR3 is 14 residues long. The CDR3 loop is CASSFGPRDTEAFF. CDR3 nucleotides: TGTGCCAGCAGCTTCGGACCCCGAGACACTGAGGCTTTCTTT.

This clonotype was seen a handful of times. V gene TRBV7-2 combines with J gene TRBJ1-2; D perhaps matches TRBD1 (5 bases). The CDR3 covers 15 residues. CDR1 is SGHTA and CDR2 is FQGNSA in the germline V gene. The V end lost 5 bases, the J end lost 11 bases, and 24 bases lay between the germline ends. The CDR3 is CASSPKGLQILGYTF. The CDR3 region has the DNA TGTGCCAGCAGCCCAAAGGGGCTCCAGATCCTTGGTTACACCTTC. The full variable domain, with the rest looked up from reference TRBV7-2 and TRBJ1-2, is GAGVSQSPSNKVTEKGKDVELRCDPISGHTALYWYRQSLGQGLEFLIYFQGNSAPDKSGLPSDRFSAERTGGSVSTLTIQRTQQEDSAVYLCASSPKGLQILGYTFGSGTRLTVV.

V usage is TRBV11-1 and J usage is TRBJ2-3; TRBD2 matches 8 bases. With 4 bases clipped from V and 3 bases from J, the junction kept 24 bases outside the gene matches. The germline V gene encodes CDR1 SGHAT and CDR2 FQDESV (reference sequence). CDR3 length: 21 residues. The DNA for the CDR3 is TGTGCCAGCAGCTACCCGGAGGTAGCGGGATACGGGATTTTAGCGACAGATACGCAGTATTTT. Encoded protein: CASSYPEVAGYGILATDTQYF.

This sequence joins TRBV7-9 and TRBJ2-7; 9 nucleotides align to TRBD1. CDR3 length: 15 amino acids. V lost 5 bases, J lost 5 bases, and 10 bases stayed unmatched. Germline V gene data show CDR1 as SEHNR and CDR2 as FQNEAQ (reference sequence). CDR3 region: CASSPGTGLRNEQYF. In DNA form, the CDR3 reads TGTGCCAGCAGCCCCGGGACAGGGCTCCGCAACGAGCAGTACTTC.

This chain uses TRBV9 with TRBJ2-1, with 15 nucleotides matching TRBD2. This CDR3 comprises 19 residues. The ends lost 0 bases at V and 4 bases at J; junction bases unmatched: 8. Germline V gene sequence: CDR1 SGDLS, CDR2 YYNGEE. In DNA, the CDR3 is TGTGCCAGCAGCGTAGCTGAGGGACTAGCGGGGGGACCTTACAATGAGCAGTTCTTC. This encodes CASSVAEGLAGGPYNEQFF.

The chain uses TRBV30 and TRBJ2-3; D is perhaps TRBD2 (5 bases). Deletions cut 1 base from V and 8 bases from J, with 16 bases between. The CDR3 is 14 residues long. In germline, CDR1 is GTSNPN, CDR2 SVGIG (reference sequence). The CDR3 here is CAWSGGDGPGTQYF. The CDR3 DNA is TGTGCCTGGAGTGGGGGAGACGGACCAGGTACGCAGTATTTT. Combining the CDR3 with reference TRBV30 and TRBJ2-3 gives the whole variable domain SQTIHQWPATLVQPVGSPLSLECTVEGTSNPNLYWYRQAAGRGLQLLFYSVGIGQISSEVPQNLSASRPQDRQFILSSKKLLLSDSGFYLCAWSGGDGPGTQYFGPGTRLTVL.

This clonotype was counted ten times or more. The chain carries TRBV2 and TRBJ1-6; TRBD1 matches 8 bases. V trimming: 7 bases; J trimming: 5 bases; junction bases outside the gene matches: 7. The CDR3 runs to 15 residues. The germline V gene has CDR1 SNHLY and CDR2 FYNNEI. Written as DNA, the CDR3 is TGTGCCAGCAATCAGGGGGCAACGAATAATTCACCCCTCCACTTT. Translated: CASNQGATNNSPLHF.

The sample holds a few counts of this clonotype. The J gene is TRBJ1-1, the V gene TRBV5-5; 10 bases line up with TRBD1. The ends lost 0 bases at V and 4 bases at J; junction bases unmatched: 6. The CDR3 contains 16 residues. The germline gives CDR1 SGHKS, CDR2 YYEKEE (reference sequence). CDR3 sequence: CASSLEGQGSGTEAFF. CDR3 nucleotide sequence: TGTGCCAGCAGCTTGGAGGGACAGGGGAGTGGCACTGAAGCTTTCTTT.

The table lists this clonotype with a few counts. The CDR3 bases are TGTGCCAGCAGCTTAATAGGTGCGGGCCAGAGCACAGATACGCAGTATTTT. This sequence encodes CASSLIGAGQSTDTQYF. This sequence joins TRBV7-9 and TRBJ2-3, with D possibly being TRBD2 (5 bases). The CDR3 length is 17 residues. Germline CDR1 is SEHNR and CDR2 is FQNEAQ (reference sequence). Trimming stripped 2 bases from V and 0 bases from J, with 15 bases between.

This clonotype was counted between two and nine times. The genes are TRBV3-1 and TRBJ1-2; 8 nucleotides agree with TRBD1. With V trimmed by 0 bases and J by 4 bases, 13 bases remained unmatched. Germline CDR1 reads LGHDT; CDR2 reads YNNKEL (reference sequence). This CDR3 spans 18 amino acids. As DNA, the CDR3 is TGTGCCAGCAGCCAAGACGGGACAGGCTTACTTCCCTTCTATGGCTACACCTTC. Protein product: CASSQDGTGLLPFYGYTF.

This clonotype has a handful of counts. The chain recombines TRBV7-8 with TRBJ2-5; the D gene is possibly TRBD1 (5 bases). CDR1 is SGHVS, CDR2 FQNEAQ, per germline. CDR3 length: 14 residues. The ends were cut back, 0 bases at V and 2 bases at J, with 7 bases in the middle. Written as DNA, the CDR3 is TGTGCCAGCAGCTTAGCGCAGGGTCAAGAGACCCAGTACTTC. Amino acid sequence: CASSLAQGQETQYF. The entire variable domain, with the rest obtained from reference TRBV7-8 and TRBJ2-5, is as follows: GAGVSQSPRYKVAKRGQDVALRCDPISGHVSLFWYQQALGQGPEFLTYFQNEAQLDKSGLPSDRFFAERPEGSVSTLKIQRTQQEDSAVYLCASSLAQGQETQYFGPGTRLLVL.

This clonotype appeared a single time. The gene calls are TRBV28 and TRBJ2-7, with D possibly being TRBD1 (8 bases). The CDR3 spans 15 residues. V lost 7 bases and J 2 bases, leaving 18 bases between the germline ends. Germline V gene sequence: CDR1 MDHEN, CDR2 SYDVKM. The CDR3 region has the DNA TGTGCCAGCACAACGGGGGGACAGGAAGCCTACGAGCAGTACTTC. Translated, it gives CASTTGGQEAYEQYF.

The chain recombines TRBV30 with TRBJ2-1; 11 bases map to TRBD1. This CDR3 has 13 residues. Germline assignment: CDR1 GTSNPN and CDR2 SVGIG (reference sequence). After removal of 3 bases from V and 8 bases from J, the junction contained 3 bases not matched to a gene. In DNA form, the CDR3 reads TGTGCCTGGAGGGACAGGGGGCACGATGAGCAGTTCTTC. Translation gives CAWRDRGHDEQFF.

The chain carries TRBV29-1 and TRBJ2-2; D is ambiguous. Looked up from germline, CDR1 is SQVTM and CDR2 is ANQGSEA. There are 12 residues in the CDR3. The germline V and J ends were trimmed by 7 bases and 5 bases, with 11 bases remaining between them. This chain's CDR3 is CSASWATGELFF. The CDR3 DNA sequence: TGCAGCGCCTCTTGGGCTACCGGGGAGCTGTTTTTT.

This chain connects TRBV3-1 to TRBJ1-2; possibly TRBD1 for D (5 bases). CDR3 length: 15 residues. Trimming stripped 6 bases from V and 9 bases from J, with 23 bases between. In germline, CDR1 is LGHDT, CDR2 YNNKEL (reference sequence). The CDR3 sequence: CASSSYGTGTLRYTF. CDR3 coding DNA: TGTGCCAGCAGTTCTTACGGGACCGGCACTCTGCGCTACACCTTC.

This clonotype is a singleton in its sample. The CDR3 does not end in the conserved phenylalanine or tryptophan, so this is likely a read error. The chain has TRBV11-1 and TRBJ2-1, with 8 bases aligning to TRBD1. The CDR3 covers 15 residues. CDR1 SGHAT and CDR2 FQDESV come from the germline V gene (reference sequence). The CDR3 region is CAGSLRTGSGNEQFV. CDR3 nucleotides: TGTGCCGGCAGCCTTCGGACAGGGTCCGGGAATGAGCAGTTCGTC.

The V call is TRBV20-1, the J call TRBJ1-2; D is perhaps TRBD1 (5 bases). Looked up from germline, CDR1 is DFQATT and CDR2 is SNEGSKA (reference sequence). The CDR3 has 12 amino acids. V lost 7 bases to trimming and J lost 4 bases, with 13 bases between them. The CDR3 bases are TGCAGTGTCGGGGGGGAGCGCTATGGCTACACCTTC. Its protein product is CSVGGERYGYTF.

The rearrangement links TRBV21-1 to TRBJ2-5; TRBD2 is the table's D call and was not checked against the DNA. TRBV21-1 corresponds to a pseudogene. The CDR3 is 14 amino acids. CDR3 DNA sequence: TGTGCCAGCAGCAGGGACAAGTGGGGAGAGACCCAGTACTTC. Translation: CASSRDKWGETQYF.